The clone carrying this T cell receptor (beta chain) was seen many times. Its antigen remains unidentified. This sample is drawn from a study of T cells in Graves' hyperthyroidism and ophthalmopathy. The source material, RNA transcripts, was used to amplify TCR beta CDR3 regions. The HTBI set primed first-round TCR CDR3 RT-PCR. TCRdb reanalysed the multiplex PCR reads using MiXCR and keeps one entry per CDR3 protein. Of 450,000 to 700,000 distinct CDR3 sequences listed, 40% to 55% are singletons. Exclusion followed for patients with uncontrolled infection, other autoimmune disease, pregnancy or lactation. Overall study results and limits: In the blood, most expanded thyroid clonotypes above 0.001 appeared as well. Before onset, by a median of around 6.4 months, the model predicted ophthalmopathy.

Per germline, CDR1 DFQATT and CDR2 SNEGSKA (reference sequence). Trimming at V came to 6 bases and at J to 4 bases, leaving 12 bases not matched to a gene. The CDR3 loop spans 16 amino acids. This receptor was taken from an adult woman with Graves' disease, either hyperthyroidism or ophthalmopathy (not recorded which). Sequenced: peripheral blood or thyroid tissue (not recorded which). The chain joins TRBV20-1 to TRBJ1-2; TRBD1 matches 12 bases. CDR3 in amino acids: CSARGTGGAWGYGYTF. The CDR3 coding sequence is TGCAGTGCCCGAGGGACAGGGGGCGCCTGGGGCTATGGCTACACCTTC.